This T cell receptor beta chain was identified during a study of T cell changes during pregnancy in multiple sclerosis (dated by TCRdb to between 2017 and 2020). With respect to the entire study: The study examined how the T cell repertoire changed over the course of pregnancy in women with multiple sclerosis.

Details on this clone: Its antigen remains unidentified. The input lacks base qualities; no much larger clone sits a single base away.

The CDR3 spans 14 residues, from the cysteine through the phenylalanine. Solely the CDR3 DNA is kept, with 42 bases framed from the first base. CDR1 and CDR2 are read off the germline V gene (reference sequence) as LNHDA and SQIVND. Cut back by 5 bases and 7 bases, the V and J ends lie 18 bases apart. The library was made by the immunoSEQ multiplex PCR assay. This immuneACCESS table, as held by TCRdb, lists in-frame sequences with V and J called but not all clones. Of the missing ones, under half trace to an unresolved V gene in checked studies; the others have no known cause. The sample includes approximately 100,000 clones, with over 85% observed a single time. 0.95% to 1.5% of the sample belongs to the ten largest clones.

This TCR was recovered from a female donor with multiple sclerosis, enrolled in a pregnancy study. The sequence joins TRBV19 to TRBJ2-7, with TRBD1 tentatively as D gene (7 bases match). This specimen was peripheral blood, taken in the second trimester of pregnancy. The nucleotide sequence is TGTGCCAGTAGTGGAGGACAGGTCGCGGGGGAGCAGTACTTC. Translated, this is CASSGGQVAGEQYF.